The clone carrying this T cell receptor (beta chain) appeared many times. These data originate in a study of glioma-infiltrating T cells. The CDR3 has 13 amino acids. Trimming removed 5 bases at V and 2 bases at J, with 10 bases between. Germline lookup yields CDR1 SEHNR and CDR2 FQNEAQ (reference sequence). The iRepertoire nested amplicon-rescue multiplex PCR amplified TCR alpha and beta CDR3s from RNA. TCRdb reprocessed the multiplex PCR reads with MiXCR, giving one entry per CDR3 protein. The sample yields about 130,000 distinct CDR3 sequences, 24% seen once. The clonotype originates from a human donor with low-grade glioma or glioblastoma, undergoing nonglioma brain surgery, or in good health (not recorded which). The sample comprised glioma tissue, nonneoplastic brain tissue, or PBMCs (not recorded which). The chain links TRBV7-9 to TRBJ2-7, with D unresolved. The CDR3 nucleotides are TGTGCCAGCAGCCGCGACATGACCTACGAGCAGTACGTC. It encodes CASSRDMTYEQYV.